Listed below are T cell receptor beta chains from one sample, sequenced in a study of shared clonotypes between healthy human individuals. Data came from immunoSEQ multiplex PCR; TCRdb stores just in-frame clones and leaves some out. The repertoire consists of about 2.2 million clones, with 90% to 95% occurring once and the leading ten covering more than 1.5%. Source material: naive CD8+ T cells from PBMCs. The receptors shown here come from a man between 18 and 35 years old in good health. Some clones in this sample may be carry-over from other donors' samples. The CDR3 runs from the conserved cysteine through the conserved F or W. D genes are given only for firm matches. Where a row states a size, it is once, few, many or the class of an expanded clone; other rows omit it.

d_gene: .
v_gene: TRBV28
abundance: .
CDR3aa: CASSLGGPPGELFF

d_gene: .
v_gene: TRBV15
abundance: once
CDR3aa: CATSSRTSYEQYF

d_gene: .
v_gene: TRBV28
abundance: .
CDR3aa: CASSIQGTYEQYF

d_gene: TRBD1
v_gene: TRBV28
abundance: .
CDR3aa: CASSIRDRVLGEQYF

d_gene: .
v_gene: TRBV5-1
abundance: once
CDR3aa: CASSLASGGSYGYTF

d_gene: .
v_gene: TRBV27
abundance: .
CDR3aa: CASSLGATSYF

d_gene: TRBD1
v_gene: TRBV7-9
abundance: .
CDR3aa: CASSSYDRVFYGYTF

d_gene: .
v_gene: TRBV4-2
abundance: .
CDR3aa: CASSQDWSQETQYF

d_gene: .
v_gene: TRBV7-9
abundance: .
CDR3aa: CASSLVISGANEQFF

d_gene: .
v_gene: TRBV7-9
abundance: .
CDR3aa: CASSSRQGRESYIQYF

d_gene: .
v_gene: TRBV9
abundance: .
CDR3aa: CASSPKTYGEGYGYTF

d_gene: TRBD1
v_gene: TRBV9
abundance: .
CDR3aa: CASSDGTGPYGYTF

d_gene: .
v_gene: TRBV4-1
abundance: .
CDR3aa: CASSQDPPDRDSGNTIYF